Presented here are 4 T cell receptor beta chains from one specimen sequenced in a study of tumor T cells in aggressive B-cell lymphoma. The assay was immunoSEQ multiplex PCR, and TCRdb's table has in-frame clones only and misses some. The table has some 7,200 clones, roughly 88% seen once. The sequencing input was tumor tissue. The receptors derive from an adult with diffuse large B cell lymphoma. Some clones in this sample may be carry-over from other donors' samples.

The chain employs TRBV5-4 and TRBJ2-5; 9 bases fit TRBD2. Germline loops: CDR1 SGHNT, CDR2 YYREEE (reference sequence). With 5 bases clipped from V and 4 bases from J, the junction kept 6 bases outside the gene matches. This CDR3 has 14 amino acids. The CDR3 bases are TGTGCCAGCAGTACCGGGACTAGCAGAGAGACCCAGTACTTC. Its translation: CASSTGTSRETQYF.

CDR3 in DNA: TGTGCCAGCAGCGCCCAGTGGGGGCTTGAGTACTTC. Amino acid sequence: CASSAQWGLEYF. The chain joins TRBV9 to TRBJ2-7; TRBD1 is a possible D gene (6 bases). Germline-derived CDR1 and CDR2 are SGDLS and YYNGEE. The CDR3 runs 12 residues. Trimming pared 3 bases from V and 11 bases from J, leaving 15 bases between.

This chain joins TRBV5-5 and TRBJ2-1, with 8 bases aligning to TRBD2. CDR1 and CDR2 from the germline V gene are SGHKS and YYEKEE (reference sequence). The trim removed 5 bases at V and 8 bases at J, leaving 12 bases unmatched. CDR3 length: 15 amino acids. This CDR3 is CASRPGTRSLDEQFF. The CDR3 coding sequence is TGTGCCAGCAGACCGGGGACTAGGTCCCTCGATGAGCAGTTCTTC.

The rearrangement uses TRBV27 and TRBJ2-7; 9 bases are shared with TRBD1. Germline lookup yields CDR1 MNHEY and CDR2 SMNVEV (reference sequence). CDR3 length: 15 residues. V lost 6 bases, J lost 3 bases, and 9 bases stayed unmatched. The CDR3 loop reads CASSHRGPEGYEQYF. The CDR3 DNA is TGTGCCAGCAGCCACAGGGGGCCCGAGGGCTACGAGCAGTACTTC.